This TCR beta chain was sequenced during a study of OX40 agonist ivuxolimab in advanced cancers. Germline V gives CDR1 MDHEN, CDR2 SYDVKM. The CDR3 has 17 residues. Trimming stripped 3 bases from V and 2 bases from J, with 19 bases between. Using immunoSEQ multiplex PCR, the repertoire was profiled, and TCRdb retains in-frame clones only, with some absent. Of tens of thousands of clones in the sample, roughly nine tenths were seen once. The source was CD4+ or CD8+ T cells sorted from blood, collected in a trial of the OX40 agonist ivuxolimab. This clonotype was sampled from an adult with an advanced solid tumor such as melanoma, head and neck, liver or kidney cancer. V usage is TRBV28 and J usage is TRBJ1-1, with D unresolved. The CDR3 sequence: CASSFYRSGQRNTEAFF. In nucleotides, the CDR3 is TGTGCCAGCAGTTTCTATAGGTCCGGCCAGAGAAACACTGAAGCTTTCTTT.